Shown below are 24 T cell receptor beta chains from a single sample sequenced in a study of PD-1 blockade in classical Hodgkin lymphoma. Every patient had relapsed following autologous stem cell transplantation, and cohorts differed in brentuximab vedotin exposure. Clones were read by immunoSEQ multiplex PCR, and TCRdb kept only the in-frame ones, dropping some. In the table there are about 41,000 clones, about 74% of which are singletons. The specimen was peripheral blood mononuclear cells (PBMCs), collected at baseline. These receptor sequences come from a human donor with classical Hodgkin lymphoma.

This clone was observed a handful of times. This rearrangement joins TRBV10-2 to TRBJ2-5; 9 nucleotides align to TRBD1. The V gene end was trimmed by 6 bases and the J gene end by 1 base; junction bases not matched to a gene: 6. This CDR3 region has 15 residues. The germline CDR1 and CDR2 sequences are WSHSY and SAAADI. Written as DNA, the CDR3 is TGCGCCAGCAGGAGACAGGGGGTACGCCAAGAGACCCAGTACTTC. As protein: CASRRQGVRQETQYF.

V usage is TRBV7-2 and J usage is TRBJ2-7; D unresolved. The germline V gene encodes CDR1 SGHTA and CDR2 FQGNSA. V was clipped by 2 bases and J by 2 bases, with 16 bases between them. The CDR3 consists of 16 residues. CDR3 sequence reads: CASSLRHGDAPYEQYF. The DNA of the CDR3 is TGTGCCAGCAGCTTAAGACACGGAGATGCACCCTACGAGCAGTACTTC.

J is TRBJ2-7 and V is TRBV13; 12 bases agree with TRBD2. CDR1 and CDR2 (germline): PRHDT, FYEKMQ (reference sequence). This CDR3 is 15 amino acids long. The ends lost 5 bases at V and 3 bases at J; junction bases unmatched: 5. The CDR3 sequence is CASSRTSGIGYEQYF. The CDR3 DNA reads as TGTGCCAGCAGCCGGACTAGCGGGATAGGCTACGAGCAGTACTTC.

The chain joins TRBV29-1 to TRBJ2-7, with D possibly TRBD2 on 5 matching bases. CDR3 length equals 11 residues. Looked up from germline, CDR1 is SQVTM and CDR2 is ANQGSEA. V dropped 2 bases and J dropped 3 bases, with 5 bases sitting between them. The DNA of the CDR3 is TGCAGCGTTGAACGGGGCTACGAGCAGTACTTC. Protein product: CSVERGYEQYF.

The table lists this clone with a count of one. The chain has TRBV7-3 and TRBJ2-1; 7 bases align to TRBD1. The germline CDR1 and CDR2 sequences are SGHTA and FQGTGA. CDR3 size: 14 residues. Trimming took 5 bases from V and 4 from J; bases not matched to a gene: 5. The CDR3 DNA follows: TGTGCCAGCAGCCCCGCAGGGGGATACAATGAGCAGTTCTTC. As protein: CASSPAGGYNEQFF.

V is TRBV11-2 and J is TRBJ2-7; no reliable D call. V lost 4 bases, J lost 7 bases, and 11 bases lay in between. This CDR3 has 12 residues. CDR1 and CDR2 from the germline V gene are SGHAT and FQNNGV. As DNA, the CDR3 is TGTGCCAGCAGCTCCCCCAAAAGGGAGCAGTACTTC. It encodes CASSSPKREQYF.

V and J are TRBV6-6 and TRBJ1-1; 8 bases are shared with TRBD1. V shed 6 bases, J shed 6 bases, and the junction held 3 bases outside the gene matches. CDR1 is MNHNY and CDR2 is SVGAGI in the germline V gene (reference sequence). CDR3 length: 12 amino acids. For the CDR3, the DNA is TGTGCCAGCAGGGACAGGGTCGCTGAAGCTTTCTTT. It translates to CASRDRVAEAFF.

This clone was seen more than once but under ten times. V usage is TRBV10-3 and J usage is TRBJ2-6, with D possibly matching TRBD1 (6 bases). V shed 10 bases and J shed 4 bases, with 14 bases lying between them. The CDR3 is made up of 14 amino acids. Germline lookup yields CDR1 ENHRY and CDR2 SYGVKD. The CDR3 region is CATPGERGANVLTF. CDR3 bases: TGTGCCACTCCAGGGGAGAGGGGGGCCAACGTCCTGACTTTC.

The chain has TRBV10-3 and TRBJ1-2; 8 bases are shared with TRBD1. The trim removed 6 bases at V and 6 bases at J, leaving 6 bases unmatched. The CDR3 length is 13 residues. Germline V CDR1 and CDR2: ENHRY, SYGVKD. The CDR3: CAIRRTGPDGYTF. The CDR3 region has the DNA TGTGCCATCAGACGGACAGGGCCCGATGGCTACACCTTC.

The chain joins TRBV6-6 to TRBJ2-3, with TRBD1 identical over 8 bases. Germline V gene sequence: CDR1 MNHNY, CDR2 SVGAGI (reference sequence). This CDR3 comprises 12 residues. V lost 11 bases, J lost 8 bases, and 9 bases stayed unmatched. For the CDR3, the DNA is TGTGCCTCGAAGGACAGGGTGGCTACGCAGTATTTT. Its translation: CASKDRVATQYF.

This clone showed up just a few times. The chain has TRBV28 and TRBJ2-1; unclear D gene. V was pared by 6 bases and J by 4 bases, with 7 bases between. CDR1 MDHEN and CDR2 SYDVKM come from the germline V gene. The CDR3 spans 12 residues. The CDR3 DNA reads TGTGCCAGCAGCCTACTGTACAATGAGCAGTTCTTC. It encodes CASSLLYNEQFF.

This clone was counted a single time. This sequence joins TRBV5-1 and TRBJ2-2; unclear D gene. The CDR3 runs 14 residues. The germline gives CDR1 SGHRS, CDR2 YFSETQ. Trimming removed 1 base at V and 4 bases at J, with 8 bases between. As DNA, the CDR3 is TGCGCCAGCAGCTTGTTAGGTGGCACCGGGGAGCTGTTTTTT. Its protein product is CASSLLGGTGELFF.

This clone has more than one count but fewer than ten. V gene TRBV28 combines with J gene TRBJ2-7; D ambiguous. V lost 7 bases, J lost 5 bases, and 15 bases lay in between. Germline CDR1 MDHEN, CDR2 SYDVKM. CDR3 length: 13 residues. As DNA, the CDR3 is TGTGCCAGCACTACCCTGGCGAGAGACGAGCAGTACTTC. Amino acids: CASTTLARDEQYF.

This clone has only one observation. CDR3 DNA: TGTGCCAGCAGTTCCACAGGGGGACCCTCCTACAATGAGCAGTTCTTC. Protein sequence: CASSSTGGPSYNEQFF. The chain uses TRBV28 and TRBJ2-1; 8 bases agree with TRBD1. The CDR3 is 16 amino acids. CDR1 and CDR2 from the germline V gene are MDHEN and SYDVKM. V dropped 4 bases and J dropped 0; count of bases not matched to a gene: 5.

This rearrangement joins TRBV25-1 to TRBJ1-4; D is uncertain. The CDR3 loop spans 15 amino acids. The germline V gene has CDR1 MGHDK and CDR2 SYGVNS. Trimming removed 3 bases at V and 0 bases at J, with 8 bases between. The CDR3 spells CASSDIQTTNEKLFF. In DNA, the CDR3 is TGTGCCAGCAGTGACATACAGACAACTAATGAAAAACTGTTTTTT. The full variable domain, in which reference TRBV25-1 and TRBJ1-4 provide the parts outside the CDR3, is EADIYQTPRYLVIGTGKKITLECSQTMGHDKMYWYQQDPGMELHLIHYSYGVNSTEKGDLSSESTVSRIRTEHFPLTLESARPSHTSQYLCASSDIQTTNEKLFFGSGTQLSVL.

DNA for the CDR3: TGTGCCAGCAGCTTAGGTTTGGGGCAGGGGGCTACCGGGGCCAACGTCCTGACTTTC. Translation: CASSLGLGQGATGANVLTF. V and J are TRBV7-9 and TRBJ2-6; 8 positions agree with TRBD1. Germline CDR1 is SEHNR and CDR2 is FQNEAQ (reference sequence). This CDR3 has 19 residues. V shed 1 base and J 4 bases; nucleotides not matched to a gene: 12. Supplemented by reference TRBV7-9 and TRBJ2-6, the full variable domain reads DTGVSQNPRHKITKRGQNVTFRCDPISEHNRLYWYRQTLGQGPEFLTYFQNEAQLEKSRLLSDRFSAERPKGSFSTLEIQRTEQGDSAMYLCASSLGLGQGATGANVLTFGAGSRLTVL.

The chain couples TRBV15 to TRBJ2-2; 12 nucleotides match TRBD2. The germline V gene has CDR1 LNHNV and CDR2 YYDKDF (reference sequence). Unmatched junction bases numbered 5, after V lost 1 base and J lost 2 bases. The CDR3 is 18 amino acids. The CDR3 DNA reads as TGTGCCACCAGCAGAGTAGGACTAGCGGGACAAAACACCGGGGAGCTGTTTTTT. Its protein product is CATSRVGLAGQNTGELFF.

This chain uses TRBV30 with TRBJ1-1; 7 bases are a match to TRBD1. After removal of 5 bases from V and 0 bases from J, the junction contained 6 bases not matched to a gene. The CDR3 is 14 amino acids. Germline values: CDR1 GTSNPN, CDR2 SVGIG (reference sequence). CDR3 sequence reads: CAWRRDSMNTEAFF. The CDR3 bases are TGTGCCTGGCGCCGGGACAGTATGAACACTGAAGCTTTCTTT.

The V and J genes are TRBV9 and TRBJ2-1; 14 bases align to TRBD2. This CDR3 is 16 amino acids long. V lost 4 bases, J lost 7 bases, and 7 bases stayed unmatched. From germline, CDR1 is SGDLS and CDR2 YYNGEE. CDR3 DNA: TGTGCCAGCAGCCCAAGACTAGCGGGAGGGCCTAATGAGCAGTTCTTC. As protein: CASSPRLAGGPNEQFF.

The chain has TRBV5-6 and TRBJ2-7, with D possibly matching TRBD1 (6 bases). The CDR3 spans 14 residues. Germline loops: CDR1 SGHDT, CDR2 YYEEEE. Trimming removed 4 bases from V and 4 bases from J, with 15 bases in between. This chain's CDR3 is CASSPQGSPYEQYF. The CDR3 nucleotides are TGTGCCAGCAGCCCGCAGGGGTCCCCTTACGAGCAGTACTTC.

The V call is TRBV5-1, the J call TRBJ1-5; TRBD1 aligns across 10 bases. There are 15 residues in the CDR3. CDR1 is SGHRS and CDR2 is YFSETQ in the germline V gene. Losses at the gene ends were 4 bases for V and 6 bases for J; bases not matched to a gene: 7. The CDR3 loop reads CASSPGTGARQPQHF. In DNA form, the CDR3 reads TGCGCCAGCAGCCCCGGGACAGGGGCTCGTCAGCCCCAGCATTTT.

The V call is TRBV10-3, the J call TRBJ2-7; 7 bases line up with TRBD1. The germline CDR1 and CDR2 sequences are ENHRY and SYGVKD. The CDR3 has 16 amino acids. Trimming removed 0 bases from V and 0 bases from J; junction bases left unmatched: 5. The CDR3 nucleotides read TGTGCCATCAGTGAGTCGGCAGGGGGACACTCCTACGAGCAGTACTTC. Translation: CAISESAGGHSYEQYF.

This chain connects TRBV28 to TRBJ1-5; TRBD1 agrees at 9 bases. Germline CDR1 and CDR2: MDHEN and SYDVKM. V lost 6 bases to trimming and J lost 6 bases; unmatched junction nucleotides: 12. This CDR3 has 16 residues. The CDR3 DNA is TGTGCCAGCAGCCCTCCATGGGACAGGGTAGGTCAGCCCCAGCATTTT. It is translated as CASSPPWDRVGQPQHF.

V usage is TRBV30 and J usage is TRBJ2-2; TRBD2 is a possible D gene (6 bases). The V gene's germline CDR1 is GTSNPN and CDR2 SVGIG (reference sequence). The CDR3 spans 14 residues. The germline V and J ends were trimmed by 2 bases and 1 base, with 8 bases remaining between them. The CDR3: CAWSRELNTGELFF. In nucleotides, the CDR3 is TGTGCCTGGAGTCGGGAGCTGAACACCGGGGAGCTGTTTTTT. Based on the CDR3 plus reference TRBV30 and TRBJ2-2, the full variable domain is SQTIHQWPATLVQPVGSPLSLECTVEGTSNPNLYWYRQAAGRGLQLLFYSVGIGQISSEVPQNLSASRPQDRQFILSSKKLLLSDSGFYLCAWSRELNTGELFFGEGSRLTVL.